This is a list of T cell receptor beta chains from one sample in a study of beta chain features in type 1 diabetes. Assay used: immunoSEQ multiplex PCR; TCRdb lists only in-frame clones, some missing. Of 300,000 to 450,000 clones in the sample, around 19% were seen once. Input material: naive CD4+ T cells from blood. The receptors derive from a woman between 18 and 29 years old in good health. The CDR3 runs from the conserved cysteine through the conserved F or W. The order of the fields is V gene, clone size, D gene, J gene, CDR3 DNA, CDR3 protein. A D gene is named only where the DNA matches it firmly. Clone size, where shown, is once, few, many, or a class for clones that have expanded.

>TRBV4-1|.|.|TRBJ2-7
TGCGCCAGCAGCCAAATTGGAGGTTTGGGGGAGCAGTACTTC
CASSQIGGLGEQYF
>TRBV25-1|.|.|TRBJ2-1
TGTGCCAGCAGCCGAGCGGACTCCTACAATGAGCAGTTCTTC
CASSRADSYNEQFF
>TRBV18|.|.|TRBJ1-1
TGTGCCAGCTCACTGGGAGTGAACACTGAAGCTTTCTTT
CASSLGVNTEAFF
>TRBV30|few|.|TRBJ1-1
TGTGCCTGGAGGGCCAGGGGTTCTGAAGCTTTCTTT
CAWRARGSEAFF
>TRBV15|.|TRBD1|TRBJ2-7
TGTGCCACCAGCCGAACAGGGGCAGGGAGTGCCTACGAGCAGTACTTC
CATSRTGAGSAYEQYF
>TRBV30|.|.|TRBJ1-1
TGTGCCTGGAGTGTACGGCAGGGGCGATGGAACACTGAAGCTTTCTTT
CAWSVRQGRWNTEAFF
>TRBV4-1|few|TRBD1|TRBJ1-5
TGCGCCAGCAGCCAAGGGGCCCCGGGACAGGGTGATGGGAGCAATCAGCCCCAGCATTTT
CASSQGAPGQGDGSNQPQHF
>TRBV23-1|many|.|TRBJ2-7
TGCGCCAGCAGTCGTGCAGGGAACTTC
CASSRAGNF
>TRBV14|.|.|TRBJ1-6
TGTGCCAGCAGCCAGCGGGGGAAGCATTCACCCCTCCACTTT
CASSQRGKHSPLHF
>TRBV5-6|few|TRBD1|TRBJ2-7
TGTGCCAGCAGCCTCCGACAGGGAATTTCCTACGAGCAGTACTTC
CASSLRQGISYEQYF
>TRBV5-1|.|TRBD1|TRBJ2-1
TGCGCCAGCAGCTTGATAACAGGGGCAGCTTACAATGAGCAGTTCTTC
CASSLITGAAYNEQFF
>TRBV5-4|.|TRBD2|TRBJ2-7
TGTGCCAGCAGCTGGGGACTAGCAGCGTCCTACGAGCAGTACTTC
CASSWGLAASYEQYF
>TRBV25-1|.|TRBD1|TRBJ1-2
TGTGCCAGCTCCCGACCTTGGGACAGGGCTAACTATGGCTACACCTTC
CASSRPWDRANYGYTF
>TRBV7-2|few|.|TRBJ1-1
TGTGCCAGCAGCTTAGGATCAGGTTGGGTCACTGAAGCTTTCTTT
CASSLGSGWVTEAFF
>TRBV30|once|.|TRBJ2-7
TGTGCCTGGGGACGACAGGACTCCTACGAGCAGTACTTC
CAWGRQDSYEQYF
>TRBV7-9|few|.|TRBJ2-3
TGTGCCAGCAGCTCAGAGAGGTCCCGTTTAACAGATACGCAGTATTTT
CASSSERSRLTDTQYF
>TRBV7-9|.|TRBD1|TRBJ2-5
TGTGCCAGCAGCCCTGCCCTCGGGACAGTACAAGAGACCCAGTACTTC
CASSPALGTVQETQYF
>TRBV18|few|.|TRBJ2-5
TGTGCCAGCTCACCACCCGGTGAGCAAGAGACCCAGTACTTC
CASSPPGEQETQYF
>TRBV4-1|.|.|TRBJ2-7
TGCGCCAGCAGCCAAGAAAAGGGGCAGGGGGGATACGAGCAGTACTTC
CASSQEKGQGGYEQYF
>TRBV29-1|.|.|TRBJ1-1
TGCAGCGTTGGGAAGACTGCCTTGAACACTGAAGCTTTCTTT
CSVGKTALNTEAFF
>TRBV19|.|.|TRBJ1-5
TGTGCCAGTAGCTACCGAAATCAGCCCCAGCATTTT
CASSYRNQPQHF
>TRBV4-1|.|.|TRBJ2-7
TGCGCCAGCAGCCAGATAGTCAGGGTGGGCGAGCAGTACTTC
CASSQIVRVGEQYF
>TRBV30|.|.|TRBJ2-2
TGTGCCTGGAGTGAGGGGGCCGGGGAGCTGTTTTTT
CAWSEGAGELFF
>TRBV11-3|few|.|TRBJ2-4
TGTGCCAGCAGCCCGTCGGTGGCCAAAAACATTCAGTACTTC
CASSPSVAKNIQYF